Following are 24 T cell receptor beta chains from one sample sequenced in a study. TRBV12-4/TRBJ1-2 clonotypes were amplified with adaptor-ligated barcode primers. A single record per CDR3 protein comes from TCRdb applying MiXCR to the multiplex PCR reads. Among about 190 distinct CDR3 sequences listed, 2% to 3% were seen once. The sorted Tregs were CD4+CD25+CD127-/low cells. Sequencing was carried out using tumor-infiltrating Tregs sorted from the breast tumor. These TCRs come from a female donor with breast cancer.

This clonotype is hyperexpanded. In nucleotides, the CDR3 is TGTGCCAGCAGTTTAGAAGGGACAGGGTTTGGTGGCTACACCTTC. Translating gives CASSLEGTGFGGYTF. The chain links TRBV12-3 or TRBV12-4 to TRBJ1-2; 9 positions match TRBD1. The ends lost 1 base at V and 7 bases at J; junction bases unmatched: 7. This CDR3 comprises 15 residues.

This clonotype is termed large. The chain couples TRBV12-3 or TRBV12-4 to TRBJ1-2, with D possibly TRBD1 on 5 matching bases. Trimming took 6 bases from V and 2 from J, leaving 10 bases between them. This CDR3 is built from 13 residues. The CDR3 DNA sequence: TGTGCCAGCAGAGTACAGGACAACTATGGCTACACCTTC. Translation: CASRVQDNYGYTF.

This clonotype is deemed medium-sized. The chain couples TRBV12-3 or TRBV12-4 to TRBJ1-2; possibly TRBD1 for D (6 bases). This CDR3 has 14 amino acids. V was shortened by 1 base and J by 2 bases, with 8 bases between the two germline ends. CDR3 in DNA: TGTGCCAGCAGTTTAGGCGGACAGAACTATGGCTACACCTTC. Its protein is CASSLGGQNYGYTF.

This clonotype counts as medium-sized. The rearrangement uses TRBV12-3 or TRBV12-4 and TRBJ1-2; D is undetermined. There are 13 residues in the CDR3. V lost 4 bases and J lost 3, with 9 bases in between. The CDR3 DNA is TGTGCCAGCAGTTCATGGAGTGACTATGGCTACACCTTC. Translating gives CASSSWSDYGYTF.

This clonotype is categorized as large (0.1 to 1%). The genes are TRBV12-3 or TRBV12-4 and TRBJ1-2, with D possibly TRBD1 on 6 matching bases. V lost 5 bases and J 8 bases, leaving 12 bases between the germline ends. The CDR3 is 12 amino acids. The CDR3 region is CASSPQGGGYTF. The CDR3 DNA is TGTGCCAGCAGTCCACAGGGTGGAGGCTACACCTTC.

By share of the sample, this clonotype is large. The rearrangement joins TRBV12-3 or TRBV12-4 to TRBJ1-2; a weak D match, TRBD1 (5 bases). There are 15 residues in the CDR3. Trimming shortened V by 3 bases and J by 3 bases, and 14 bases separated the two germline ends. CDR3 amino acids: CASSLLRQTHYGYTF. The CDR3 DNA is TGTGCCAGCAGTTTGCTACGACAGACACACTATGGCTACACCTTC.

The gene calls are TRBV12-3 or TRBV12-4 and TRBJ1-2; D gene unclear. This CDR3 is 14 amino acids long. Deletions cut 4 bases from V and 1 base from J, with 10 bases between. The CDR3 loop reads CASSSEASNYGYTF. The CDR3 coding sequence is TGTGCCAGCAGTTCGGAGGCAAGTAACTATGGCTACACCTTC.

By proportion, this clonotype is large. The chain recombines TRBV12-3 or TRBV12-4 with TRBJ1-2; D is possibly TRBD1 (6 bases). The CDR3 covers 14 residues. Trimming took off 7 bases at V and 8 bases at J, with 20 bases between the two ends. The CDR3 here is CASTLSQGLSGYTF. CDR3 bases: TGTGCCAGCACCCTCTCACAGGGATTGAGCGGCTACACCTTC.

This clonotype qualifies as medium-sized. The V call is TRBV12-3 or TRBV12-4, the J call TRBJ1-2; no reliable D call. V gave up 4 bases and J gave up 4 bases, with 16 bases separating them. The CDR3 is made up of 15 amino acids. The CDR3 nucleotides are TGTGCCAGCAGTTCCTTCCGGTCCGTTGGCTATGGCTACACCTTC. Translation: CASSSFRSVGYGYTF.

By sample share, this clonotype is hyperexpanded. This chain links TRBV12-3 or TRBV12-4 with TRBJ1-2, with D hard to call. V was trimmed by 6 bases and J by 4 bases, leaving 9 bases between them. This CDR3 is built from 12 residues. The CDR3 nucleotides read TGTGCCAGCAGCTCTGTAGGCTATGGCTACACCTTC. Protein product: CASSSVGYGYTF.

In its sample, this clonotype is large (0.1 to 1%). The chain is built from TRBV12-3 or TRBV12-4 and TRBJ1-2, with D tentatively TRBD1 (5 bases). With 4 bases removed from V and 6 bases from J, the gap between germline ends came to 12 bases. This CDR3 region has 13 residues. The CDR3, as DNA: TGTGCCAGCAGTTCACAGGAGGCACATGGCTACACCTTC. Translation gives CASSSQEAHGYTF.

This clonotype is classed as large. The J gene is TRBJ1-2, the V gene TRBV12-3 or TRBV12-4; TRBD1 matches 8 bases. V lost 7 bases to trimming and J lost 0 bases; unmatched junction nucleotides: 7. The CDR3 loop spans 15 amino acids. CDR3 nucleotide sequence: TGTGCCAGCACTTGGGACAGGCTTGCTAACTATGGCTACACCTTC. As protein: CASTWDRLANYGYTF.

This clonotype is labeled large. CDR3 protein: CASSFRTLDGYTF. As DNA, the CDR3 is TGTGCCAGCAGTTTCAGGACATTAGATGGCTACACCTTC. The rearrangement links TRBV12-3 or TRBV12-4 to TRBJ1-2; a possible D gene is TRBD1 (5 bases). With 3 bases removed from V and 6 bases from J, the gap between germline ends came to 11 bases. The CDR3 is 13 amino acids.

This clonotype is classed as large. V usage is TRBV12-3 or TRBV12-4 and J usage is TRBJ1-2; D remains unclear. The CDR3 sequence is 13 residues long. Trimming left V 7 bases short and J 6 bases short, with 15 bases between. This chain's CDR3 is CASTRGNHDGYTF. Written as DNA, the CDR3 is TGTGCCAGCACCCGGGGTAACCATGATGGCTACACCTTC.

This clonotype is classed as large (0.1 to 1%). The chain combines TRBV12-3 or TRBV12-4 with TRBJ1-2; D perhaps matches TRBD1 (6 bases). The CDR3 has 13 residues. Trimming took off 5 bases at V and 7 bases at J, with 14 bases between the two ends. The CDR3 region has the DNA TGTGCCAGCAGTGAAGTGTACAGGGTTGGCTACACCTTC. Its protein product is CASSEVYRVGYTF.

In its sample, this clonotype ranks as medium-sized. V usage is TRBV12-3 or TRBV12-4 and J usage is TRBJ1-2; 9 nucleotides match TRBD1. The CDR3 sequence is 13 residues long. V lost 5 bases to trimming and J lost 7 bases; unmatched junction nucleotides: 5. CDR3 loop: CASSPGQGSGYTF. The CDR3 DNA sequence: TGTGCCAGCAGTCCCGGACAGGGGAGTGGCTACACCTTC.

Relative to its sample, this clonotype is large. This chain links TRBV12-5 with TRBJ1-2; 9 nucleotides line up with TRBD1. Unmatched junction bases numbered 5, after V lost 8 bases and J lost 4 bases. The CDR3 has 13 residues. Per the germline V gene, CDR1 is LGHNT and CDR2 is FRNRAP. The CDR3 nucleotides read TGTGCTAGTAGTCCGGGACAGGGCTATGGCTACACCTTC. Translated: CASSPGQGYGYTF.

Sample share makes this clonotype large. This rearrangement joins TRBV12-3 or TRBV12-4 to TRBJ1-2, with D hard to call. The length of the CDR3 is 13 residues. V was shortened by 5 bases and J by 4 bases, with 11 bases between the two germline ends. The CDR3: CASSLIDGYGYTF. CDR3 sequence (DNA): TGTGCCAGCAGTCTAATCGACGGCTATGGCTACACCTTC.

This clonotype is termed large (0.1 to 1%). V gene TRBV12-3 or TRBV12-4 combines with J gene TRBJ1-2; D uncertain. This CDR3 has 13 residues. Trimming left V 2 bases short and J 8 bases short, with 12 bases between. The chain's CDR3 is CASSLREGRGYTF. CDR3 DNA sequence: TGTGCCAGCAGTTTAAGGGAAGGGAGAGGCTACACCTTC.

In this sample, this clonotype is medium-sized. The rearrangement uses TRBV12-3 or TRBV12-4 and TRBJ1-2, with TRBD1 as a possible D gene (5 bases). This CDR3 contains 13 residues. Deletions cut 3 bases from V and 7 bases from J, with 12 bases between. The chain's CDR3 is CASSFKGIGGYTF. The CDR3 nucleotides read TGTGCCAGCAGTTTTAAGGGGATAGGTGGCTACACCTTC.

By sample fraction, this clonotype is medium-sized. The rearrangement uses TRBV12-3 or TRBV12-4 and TRBJ1-2; D unresolved. V lost 3 bases and J 6 bases, leaving 11 bases between the germline ends. The CDR3 has 13 amino acids. CDR3 sequence (DNA): TGTGCCAGCAGTTTGGGTAGGGAGCATGGCTACACCTTC. This sequence encodes CASSLGREHGYTF.

This clonotype qualifies as medium-sized. The genes are TRBV12-3 or TRBV12-4 and TRBJ1-2; D uncertain. Trimming removed 5 bases at V and 4 bases at J, with 11 bases between. CDR3 size: 13 residues. The CDR3 DNA reads TGTGCCAGCAGTCTAAGGGAGGGCTATGGCTACACCTTC. The encoded protein is CASSLREGYGYTF.

By share of the sample, this clonotype is large. The gene calls are TRBV12-3 or TRBV12-4 and TRBJ1-2; D is undetermined. Trimming shortened V by 2 bases and J by 4 bases, and 11 bases separated the two germline ends. CDR3 length: 14 residues. In nucleotides, the CDR3 is TGTGCCAGCAGTTTACCTGCTCAGAGCTATGGCTACACCTTC. Residues: CASSLPAQSYGYTF.

This clonotype counts as hyperexpanded (1% or more). The V gene is TRBV12-3 or TRBV12-4, the J gene TRBJ1-2; 10 bases agree with TRBD1. Unmatched junction bases numbered 5, after V lost 7 bases and J lost 6 bases. The CDR3 spans 13 residues. CDR3 protein: CASIFGTGDGYTF. In nucleotides, the CDR3 is TGTGCCAGCATCTTCGGGACAGGGGATGGCTACACCTTC.